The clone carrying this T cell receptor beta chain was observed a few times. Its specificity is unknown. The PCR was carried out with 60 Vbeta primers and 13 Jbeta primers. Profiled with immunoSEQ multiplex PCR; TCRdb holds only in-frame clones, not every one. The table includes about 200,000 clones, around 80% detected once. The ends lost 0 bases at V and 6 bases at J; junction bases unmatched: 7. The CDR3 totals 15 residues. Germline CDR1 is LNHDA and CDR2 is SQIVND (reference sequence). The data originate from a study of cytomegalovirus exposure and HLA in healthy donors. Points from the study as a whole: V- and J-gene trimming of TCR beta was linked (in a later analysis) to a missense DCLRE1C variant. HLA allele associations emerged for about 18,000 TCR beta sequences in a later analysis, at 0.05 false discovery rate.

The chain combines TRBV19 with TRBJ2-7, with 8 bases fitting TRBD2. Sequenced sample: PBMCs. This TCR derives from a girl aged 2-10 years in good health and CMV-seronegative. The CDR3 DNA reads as TGTGCCAGTAGTATAGAACCAGCGGGGGTCGCCGAGCAGTACTTC. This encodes CASSIEPAGVAEQYF. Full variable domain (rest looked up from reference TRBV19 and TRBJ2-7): DGGITQSPKYLFRKEGQNVTLSCEQNLNHDAMYWYRQDPGQGLRLIYYSQIVNDFQKGDIAEGYSVSREKKESFPLTVTSAQKNPTAFYLCASSIEPAGVAEQYFGPGTRLTVT.